The 6 T cell receptor beta chains presented below share a single source sample, sequenced in a study of blood T cell repertoires in COVID-19 (dated by TCRdb to 2019 to 2021). Library preparation employed the immunoSEQ multiplex PCR assay. TCRdb stores this immuneACCESS table with in-frame sequences only. Part of the clones is absent; in the studies checked, under half of the shortfall reflects unresolved V genes, and no reason is known for the rest. The table for this sample lists some 260,000 clones; around 80% of them were counted only once. Jointly, the top ten make up approximately 4.3% of the sample. What was sequenced was PBMCs or T cells enriched from blood (not recorded which). These receptors came from a man aged 30 to 39 with acute COVID-19.

This chain links TRBV6-1 with TRBJ2-7, with 9 bases identical to TRBD1. Germline lookup yields CDR1 MNHNS and CDR2 SASEGT. Trimming at V came to 2 bases and at J to 13 bases, leaving 9 bases not matched to a gene. The CDR3 length is 13 residues. CDR3 coding DNA: TGTGCCAGCAGTGAATCCGGGACAGGGATCATATACGTC. Its translation is CASSESGTGIIYV.

The gene calls are TRBV25-1 and TRBJ2-5; TRBD2 matches at 12 bases. CDR3 length: 15 residues. The V gene end was trimmed by 1 base and the J gene end by 4 bases; junction bases not matched to a gene: 1. CDR1 is MGHDK and CDR2 is SYGVNS in the germline V gene. CDR3 bases: TGTGCCAGCAGTGAATCGGGACTAGCGGGAGAGACCCAGTACTTC. Protein: CASSESGLAGETQYF.

This clone occurred once. The chain joins TRBV3-1 (or the pseudogene TRBV3-2) to TRBJ1-2, with D unclear. The CDR3 spans 13 residues. V shed 2 bases and J shed 4 bases, with 8 bases lying between them. The germline V gene encodes CDR1 LGHDT and CDR2 YNNKEL (reference sequence). CDR3 nucleotide sequence: TGTGCCAGCAGCCAAAGTAGGAGCTATGGCTACACCTTC. Protein product: CASSQSRSYGYTF.

V usage is TRBV5-1 and J usage is TRBJ1-4, with D maybe TRBD1 (5 bases). The CDR3 extends over 16 amino acids. Trimming cost V 0 bases and J 5 bases, with 14 bases left between them. Germline-derived CDR1 and CDR2 are SGHRS and YFSETQ. The DNA for the CDR3 is TGCGCCAGCAGCTTGGAAGGGGAAGTTCTAAATGAAAAACTGTTTTTT. Its translation: CASSLEGEVLNEKLFF.

The chain is built from TRBV6-5 and TRBJ2-1; 13 bases agree with TRBD2. The germline V gene encodes CDR1 MNHEY and CDR2 SVGAGI. CDR3 length equals 15 residues. J lost 9 bases, V lost 6 bases, and 8 bases had no gene match. The CDR3 DNA sequence: TGTGCCAGCAGCCCCGAGGGACTAGCGGGGTTTGAGCAGTTCTTC. Amino acids: CASSPEGLAGFEQFF.

This clone is a singleton in its sample. The genes are TRBV24-1 and TRBJ2-1; 10 nucleotides match TRBD2. Germline CDR1 reads KGHDR; CDR2 reads SFDVKD. Trimming cost V 5 bases and J 4 bases; bases outside gene matches: 4. The CDR3 consists of 15 residues. Here the CDR3 reads CATSAPSGGYNEQFF. DNA of the CDR3: TGTGCCACCAGTGCCCCTAGCGGGGGATACAATGAGCAGTTCTTC.